This entry is about one TCR beta chain. Its specificity is unknown. The authors built TCR beta libraries using iRepertoire HTBI primers and Arm-PCR of CDR3 regions. TCRdb recomputed calls from the multiplex PCR reads with MiXCR, one row per CDR3 protein. Of roughly 350,000 distinct CDR3 sequences listed, around 15% are singletons. Trimming cost V 0 bases and J 4 bases, with 10 bases left between them. Germline V gene sequence: CDR1 SGHDT, CDR2 YYEEEE. The CDR3 is 14 amino acids. The time point denotes: newly diagnosed GD, antithyroid drugs for less than 3 months. PBMCs were the source of the RNA used for TCR sequencing. This record belongs to a study of regulatory T cells in long-lasting Graves disease. Notes on the study in general: Persistent disease showed a preference for TRBV28, TRBJ1-2 and TRBJ2-5.

This sample was also put to use in a study of T cells in Graves' hyperthyroidism and ophthalmopathy.

Sequenced here: peripheral blood mononuclear cells (PBMCs), sampled at new diagnosis, from a patient treated with antithyroid drugs. The receptor comes from a woman aged 18-35 years with Graves disease. This sequence joins TRBV5-6 and TRBJ1-2; D call uncertain. The CDR3 bases are TGTGCCAGCAGCTTGGCGGGCCAAGCCTATGGCTACACCTTC. Its protein is CASSLAGQAYGYTF.